This is a list of T cell receptor beta chains from one sample in a study of blood T cell repertoires in COVID-19. The protocol was immunoSEQ multiplex PCR, while the TCRdb copy is restricted to in-frame clones and leaves out a portion. This sample has 100,000 to 150,000 clones; about 83% occur once, and the top ten carry 5.5% to 6%. Sequenced: peripheral blood. These receptors came from a man older than 75 with active or convalescent COVID-19. Each CDR3 is given with its conserved first and last residue. Fields, in order: J gene, D gene, CDR3 length, clone size, V gene, CDR3 protein, CDR3 DNA. D genes are given only for firm matches. Where a row states a size, it is once, few, many or the class of an expanded clone; other rows omit it.

J gene: TRBJ1-5
D gene: -
CDR3 length: 14
clone size: few
V gene: TRBV5-5
CDR3 protein: CASSPGYSNQPQHF
CDR3 DNA: TGTGCCAGCAGCCCAGGGTATAGCAATCAGCCCCAGCATTTT

J gene: TRBJ2-7
D gene: TRBD2
CDR3 length: 15
clone size: -
V gene: TRBV2
CDR3 protein: CASSAGTSGGHEQYF
CDR3 DNA: TGTGCCAGCAGTGCCGGGACTAGCGGGGGCCACGAGCAGTACTTC

J gene: TRBJ1-1
D gene: -
CDR3 length: 12
clone size: -
V gene: TRBV21-1
CDR3 protein: CARDSRHDEAFF
CDR3 DNA: TGTGCCAGAGACAGCAGACATGATGAAGCTTTCTTT

J gene: TRBJ1-6
D gene: -
CDR3 length: 15
clone size: -
V gene: TRBV5-1
CDR3 protein: CASRPRQVDNSPLHF
CDR3 DNA: TGCGCCAGCAGACCCCGACAGGTAGATAATTCACCCCTCCACTTT

J gene: TRBJ2-3
D gene: TRBD1
CDR3 length: 16
clone size: -
V gene: TRBV7-6
CDR3 protein: CASSLAQGASTDTQYF
CDR3 DNA: TGTGCCAGCAGCTTAGCGCAGGGGGCTAGCACAGATACGCAGTATTTT

J gene: TRBJ1-1
D gene: TRBD1
CDR3 length: 13
clone size: -
V gene: TRBV9
CDR3 protein: CASRGQQNTEAFF
CDR3 DNA: TGTGCCAGCAGGGGACAGCAGAACACTGAAGCTTTCTTT

J gene: TRBJ2-7
D gene: TRBD2
CDR3 length: 14
clone size: -
V gene: TRBV7-2
CDR3 protein: CASSLGLASNEQYF
CDR3 DNA: TGTGCCAGCAGCTTAGGACTAGCTTCTAACGAGCAGTACTTC

J gene: TRBJ1-2
D gene: -
CDR3 length: 16
clone size: -
V gene: TRBV18
CDR3 protein: CASSKTSGDANYGYTF
CDR3 DNA: TGTGCCAGCTCAAAAACGTCGGGGGACGCTAACTATGGCTACACCTTC

J gene: TRBJ2-5
D gene: -
CDR3 length: 15
clone size: many
V gene: TRBV6-2/TRBV6-3
CDR3 protein: CASSYSKGSVETQYF
CDR3 DNA: TGTGCCAGCAGTTACTCGAAGGGTAGCGTGGAGACCCAGTACTTC

J gene: TRBJ2-1
D gene: -
CDR3 length: 17
clone size: -
V gene: TRBV7-9
CDR3 protein: CASSLGPLRSSYNEQFF
CDR3 DNA: TGTGCCAGCAGCTTAGGGCCGCTGAGGAGCTCCTACAATGAGCAGTTCTTC

J gene: TRBJ1-2
D gene: TRBD1
CDR3 length: 13
clone size: -
V gene: TRBV7-2
CDR3 protein: CASSYRQGNGYTF
CDR3 DNA: TGTGCCAGCAGTTACAGACAGGGCAATGGCTACACCTTC

J gene: TRBJ2-5
D gene: -
CDR3 length: 13
clone size: -
V gene: TRBV18
CDR3 protein: CASSPNRAETQYF
CDR3 DNA: TGTGCCAGCTCACCAAACAGGGCAGAGACCCAGTACTTC

J gene: TRBJ2-1
D gene: TRBD2
CDR3 length: 16
clone size: few
V gene: TRBV29-1
CDR3 protein: CSVEDLASGGHNEQFF
CDR3 DNA: TGCAGCGTTGAAGATCTGGCTAGCGGGGGTCACAATGAGCAGTTCTTC

J gene: TRBJ1-1
D gene: -
CDR3 length: 13
clone size: -
V gene: TRBV5-6
CDR3 protein: CASSTTGNTEAFF
CDR3 DNA: TGTGCCAGCAGCACGACAGGGAACACTGAAGCTTTCTTT

J gene: TRBJ1-5
D gene: -
CDR3 length: 15
clone size: -
V gene: TRBV6-5
CDR3 protein: CASRYRQNSNQPQHF
CDR3 DNA: TGTGCCAGCAGATACCGACAGAATAGCAATCAGCCCCAGCATTTT

J gene: TRBJ1-4
D gene: TRBD1
CDR3 length: 14
clone size: -
V gene: TRBV18
CDR3 protein: CASSPAAGGEELFF
CDR3 DNA: TGTGCCAGCTCACCTGCGGCAGGGGGTGAGGAACTGTTTTTT

J gene: TRBJ2-3
D gene: -
CDR3 length: 14
clone size: -
V gene: TRBV2
CDR3 protein: CASSGRVLPDTQYF
CDR3 DNA: TGTGCCAGCAGTGGCAGGGTTTTACCAGATACGCAGTATTTT

J gene: TRBJ1-2
D gene: -
CDR3 length: 14
clone size: -
V gene: TRBV28
CDR3 protein: CASSFPGSNYGYTF
CDR3 DNA: TGTGCCAGCAGTTTCCCAGGTTCTAACTATGGCTACACCTTC

J gene: TRBJ2-5
D gene: -
CDR3 length: 13
clone size: -
V gene: TRBV27
CDR3 protein: CASSRSPQETQYF
CDR3 DNA: TGTGCCAGCAGCAGATCTCCCCAAGAGACCCAGTACTTC

J gene: TRBJ2-2
D gene: TRBD1
CDR3 length: 13
clone size: -
V gene: TRBV7-2
CDR3 protein: CASSRQGPGELFF
CDR3 DNA: TGTGCCAGCAGCAGACAGGGGCCCGGGGAGCTGTTTTTT

J gene: TRBJ2-4
D gene: -
CDR3 length: 13
clone size: -
V gene: TRBV6-5
CDR3 protein: CASSYEQGNIQYF
CDR3 DNA: TGTGCCAGCAGTTACGAACAGGGAAACATTCAGTACTTC

J gene: TRBJ1-2
D gene: -
CDR3 length: 12
clone size: -
V gene: TRBV28
CDR3 protein: CASSPGDYGYTF
CDR3 DNA: TGTGCCAGCAGCCCGGGAGACTATGGCTACACCTTC

J gene: TRBJ2-1
D gene: -
CDR3 length: 16
clone size: -
V gene: TRBV7-3
CDR3 protein: CASSLNSVALGNEQFF
CDR3 DNA: TGTGCCAGCAGCTTAAATAGCGTGGCTCTGGGGAATGAGCAGTTCTTC

J gene: TRBJ1-3
D gene: TRBD1
CDR3 length: 16
clone size: -
V gene: TRBV5-1
CDR3 protein: CASSLEGDSFGNTIYF
CDR3 DNA: TGCGCCAGCAGCTTGGAGGGGGACAGCTTTGGAAACACCATATATTTT

J gene: TRBJ2-2
D gene: -
CDR3 length: 13
clone size: -
V gene: TRBV7-9
CDR3 protein: CASIPQGAGELFF
CDR3 DNA: TGTGCCAGCATCCCCCAAGGGGCCGGGGAGCTGTTTTTT

J gene: TRBJ2-7
D gene: TRBD2
CDR3 length: 15
clone size: -
V gene: TRBV5-4
CDR3 protein: CASSLGAGGAYEQYF
CDR3 DNA: TGTGCCAGCAGCTTGGGGGCGGGGGGGGCATACGAGCAGTACTTC

J gene: TRBJ1-2
D gene: -
CDR3 length: 14
clone size: few
V gene: TRBV6-2/TRBV6-3
CDR3 protein: CASSPAGPPGGYTF
CDR3 DNA: TGTGCCAGCAGCCCCGCGGGACCGCCTGGTGGCTACACCTTC

J gene: TRBJ1-5
D gene: -
CDR3 length: 16
clone size: few
V gene: TRBV5-6
CDR3 protein: CASSQWSGSGVKPQHF
CDR3 DNA: TGTGCCAGCAGCCAATGGAGTGGCAGCGGGGTCAAGCCCCAGCATTTT

J gene: TRBJ1-2
D gene: TRBD1
CDR3 length: 13
clone size: -
V gene: TRBV29-1
CDR3 protein: CSVVGQGAWGYTF
CDR3 DNA: TGCAGCGTTGTAGGGCAGGGGGCTTGGGGCTACACCTTC

J gene: TRBJ1-2
D gene: -
CDR3 length: 13
clone size: -
V gene: TRBV19
CDR3 protein: CASSIGRGMRYTF
CDR3 DNA: TGTGCCAGTAGTATAGGCAGAGGGATGCGCTACACCTTC

J gene: TRBJ1-2
D gene: -
CDR3 length: 13
clone size: -
V gene: TRBV12-3/TRBV12-4
CDR3 protein: CASSLDRNYGYTF
CDR3 DNA: TGTGCCAGCAGCCTTGACAGAAACTATGGCTACACCTTC

J gene: TRBJ1-1
D gene: TRBD1
CDR3 length: 13
clone size: -
V gene: TRBV28
CDR3 protein: CASTPGGGAEAFF
CDR3 DNA: TGTGCCAGCACCCCAGGGGGTGGCGCTGAAGCTTTCTTT

J gene: TRBJ2-7
D gene: TRBD1
CDR3 length: 13
clone size: -
V gene: TRBV18
CDR3 protein: CASSPGTGNEQYF
CDR3 DNA: TGTGCCAGCTCACCCGGGACAGGCAACGAGCAGTACTTC

J gene: TRBJ2-5
D gene: -
CDR3 length: 16
clone size: -
V gene: TRBV6-2/TRBV6-3
CDR3 protein: CASSYLLGRGQETQYF
CDR3 DNA: TGTGCCAGCAGTTACTTACTTGGCAGGGGCCAAGAGACCCAGTACTTC

J gene: TRBJ2-1
D gene: -
CDR3 length: 14
clone size: once
V gene: TRBV2
CDR3 protein: CASSGVTEYNEQFF
CDR3 DNA: TGTGCCAGCAGTGGCGTGACTGAGTACAATGAGCAGTTCTTC

J gene: TRBJ1-4
D gene: TRBD1
CDR3 length: 12
clone size: -
V gene: TRBV2
CDR3 protein: CASRDRAEKLFF
CDR3 DNA: TGTGCCAGCAGGGACAGGGCTGAAAAACTGTTTTTT

J gene: TRBJ1-2
D gene: -
CDR3 length: 13
clone size: -
V gene: TRBV12-5
CDR3 protein: CASGATDNYGYTF
CDR3 DNA: TGTGCTAGTGGTGCGACAGATAACTATGGCTACACCTTC

J gene: TRBJ1-4
D gene: -
CDR3 length: 13
clone size: -
V gene: TRBV6-5
CDR3 protein: CASSKGDLEKLFF
CDR3 DNA: TGTGCCAGCAGTAAGGGGGATTTGGAAAAACTGTTTTTT

J gene: TRBJ2-5
D gene: TRBD2
CDR3 length: 14
clone size: -
V gene: TRBV5-4
CDR3 protein: CASSLYSGGQTQYF
CDR3 DNA: TGTGCCAGCAGCTTGTATAGCGGGGGTCAGACCCAGTACTTC

J gene: TRBJ1-5
D gene: -
CDR3 length: 16
clone size: -
V gene: TRBV5-5
CDR3 protein: CASSLRTPWDNQPQHF
CDR3 DNA: TGTGCCAGCAGCCTACGGACACCCTGGGACAATCAGCCCCAGCATTTT

J gene: TRBJ1-5
D gene: TRBD1
CDR3 length: 15
clone size: -
V gene: TRBV6-5
CDR3 protein: CASSTTGQGGQPQHF
CDR3 DNA: TGTGCCAGCAGTACCACGGGACAGGGAGGTCAGCCCCAGCATTTT

J gene: TRBJ1-6
D gene: TRBD1
CDR3 length: 14
clone size: -
V gene: TRBV7-3
CDR3 protein: CASSLGQVGSPLHF
CDR3 DNA: TGTGCCAGCAGCCTAGGACAGGTTGGCTCACCCCTCCACTTT

J gene: TRBJ2-3
D gene: TRBD1
CDR3 length: 15
clone size: -
V gene: TRBV6-2/TRBV6-3
CDR3 protein: CASSYRGPTTDTQYF
CDR3 DNA: TGTGCCAGCAGTTACAGGGGGCCAACCACAGATACGCAGTATTTT

J gene: TRBJ1-3
D gene: -
CDR3 length: 14
clone size: -
V gene: TRBV7-6
CDR3 protein: CASSPGILGNTIYF
CDR3 DNA: TGTGCCAGCAGCCCAGGGATTTTGGGGAACACCATATATTTT

J gene: TRBJ2-7
D gene: TRBD1
CDR3 length: 14
clone size: few
V gene: TRBV5-1
CDR3 protein: CASSWRTGRYEQYF
CDR3 DNA: TGCGCCAGCAGCTGGAGGACAGGGCGCTACGAGCAGTACTTC

J gene: TRBJ2-7
D gene: -
CDR3 length: 16
clone size: -
V gene: TRBV28
CDR3 protein: CASSLRRPPRSYEQYF
CDR3 DNA: TGTGCCAGCAGTTTGAGGAGGCCACCCCGCTCCTACGAGCAGTACTTC

J gene: TRBJ2-7
D gene: TRBD2
CDR3 length: 15
clone size: -
V gene: TRBV5-1
CDR3 protein: CASSYGLAEAYEQYF
CDR3 DNA: TGCGCCAGCAGCTACGGACTAGCGGAGGCCTACGAGCAGTACTTC

J gene: TRBJ1-5
D gene: -
CDR3 length: 14
clone size: -
V gene: TRBV6-5
CDR3 protein: CASGNREGNQPQHF
CDR3 DNA: TGTGCCAGCGGAAACAGGGAAGGCAATCAGCCCCAGCATTTT

J gene: TRBJ1-6
D gene: TRBD1
CDR3 length: 18
clone size: -
V gene: TRBV5-1
CDR3 protein: CASSLAGQTGLRGAPLHF
CDR3 DNA: TGCGCCAGCAGCTTGGCGGGACAGACGGGGTTGAGAGGGGCACCCCTCCACTTT

J gene: TRBJ2-7
D gene: -
CDR3 length: 14
clone size: -
V gene: TRBV5-4
CDR3 protein: CASSVQGIPYEQYF
CDR3 DNA: TGTGCCAGCAGCGTGCAGGGGATACCCTACGAGCAGTACTTC

J gene: TRBJ2-7
D gene: TRBD1
CDR3 length: 13
clone size: -
V gene: TRBV6-1
CDR3 protein: CASSETRDSEQYF
CDR3 DNA: TGTGCCAGCAGTGAAACAAGGGACAGCGAGCAGTACTTC

J gene: TRBJ2-7
D gene: -
CDR3 length: 15
clone size: -
V gene: TRBV18
CDR3 protein: CASSLSSGRANEQYF
CDR3 DNA: TGTGCCAGCTCACTCTCCTCAGGCAGGGCCAACGAGCAGTACTTC

J gene: TRBJ1-1
D gene: -
CDR3 length: 14
clone size: -
V gene: TRBV13
CDR3 protein: CASSSGTRNTEAFF
CDR3 DNA: TGTGCCAGCAGCTCTGGGACACGGAACACTGAAGCTTTCTTT

J gene: TRBJ2-3
D gene: -
CDR3 length: 13
clone size: -
V gene: TRBV29-1
CDR3 protein: CSVHPGGTDTQYF
CDR3 DNA: TGCAGCGTTCATCCAGGGGGCACAGATACGCAGTATTTT

J gene: TRBJ2-1
D gene: TRBD2
CDR3 length: 15
clone size: -
V gene: TRBV9
CDR3 protein: CASSVFAGGYNEQFF
CDR3 DNA: TGTGCCAGCAGCGTTTTTGCGGGGGGCTACAATGAGCAGTTCTTC

J gene: TRBJ2-1
D gene: -
CDR3 length: 14
clone size: -
V gene: TRBV18
CDR3 protein: CASSPGVAVYEQFF
CDR3 DNA: TGTGCCAGCTCACCCGGCGTAGCGGTGTATGAGCAGTTCTTC

J gene: TRBJ1-2
D gene: -
CDR3 length: 11
clone size: -
V gene: TRBV6-1
CDR3 protein: CASREEHGYTF
CDR3 DNA: TGTGCCAGCAGGGAAGAGCATGGCTACACCTTC

J gene: TRBJ1-1
D gene: -
CDR3 length: 13
clone size: few
V gene: TRBV27
CDR3 protein: CASINRVATEAFF
CDR3 DNA: TGTGCCAGTATCAACAGGGTCGCCACTGAAGCTTTCTTT

J gene: TRBJ2-5
D gene: TRBD2
CDR3 length: 16
clone size: -
V gene: TRBV5-1
CDR3 protein: CASSLQPSGGEETQYF
CDR3 DNA: TGCGCCAGCAGCTTGCAACCTAGCGGGGGTGAAGAGACCCAGTACTTC